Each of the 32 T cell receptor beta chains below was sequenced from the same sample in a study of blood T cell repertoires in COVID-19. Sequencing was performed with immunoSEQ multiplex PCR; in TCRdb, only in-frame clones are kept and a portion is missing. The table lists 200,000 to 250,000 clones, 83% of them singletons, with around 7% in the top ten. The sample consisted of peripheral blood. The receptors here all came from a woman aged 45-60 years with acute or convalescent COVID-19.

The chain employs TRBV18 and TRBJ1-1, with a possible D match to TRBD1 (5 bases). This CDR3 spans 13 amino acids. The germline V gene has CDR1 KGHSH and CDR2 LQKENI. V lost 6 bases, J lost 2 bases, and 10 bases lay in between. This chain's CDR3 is CASSGDSNTEAFF. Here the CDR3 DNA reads TGTGCCAGCTCGGGTGACAGTAACACTGAAGCTTTCTTT.

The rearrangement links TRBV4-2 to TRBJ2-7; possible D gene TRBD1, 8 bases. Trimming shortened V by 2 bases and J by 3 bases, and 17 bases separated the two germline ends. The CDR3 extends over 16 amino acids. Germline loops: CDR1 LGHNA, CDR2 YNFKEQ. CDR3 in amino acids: CASSQPQGASGYEQYF. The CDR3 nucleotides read TGTGCCAGCAGCCAACCTCAGGGGGCTAGCGGCTACGAGCAGTACTTC.

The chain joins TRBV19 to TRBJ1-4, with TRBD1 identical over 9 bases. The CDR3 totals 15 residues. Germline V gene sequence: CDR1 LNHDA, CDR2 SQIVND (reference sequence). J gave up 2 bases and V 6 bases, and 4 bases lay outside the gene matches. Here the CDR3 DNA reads TGTGCCAGTAGCAAACAGGGGGCTACTAATGAAAAACTGTTTTTT. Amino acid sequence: CASSKQGATNEKLFF.

CDR3 sequence (DNA): TGTGCCAGCAGCGCCGGGGATTACAATGAGCAGTTCTTC. Translating it yields CASSAGDYNEQFF. The chain carries TRBV9 and TRBJ2-1, with D perhaps TRBD2 (5 bases). The germline V and J ends were trimmed by 3 bases and 4 bases, with 8 bases remaining between them. The CDR3 has 13 amino acids. Germline CDR1 is SGDLS and CDR2 is YYNGEE.

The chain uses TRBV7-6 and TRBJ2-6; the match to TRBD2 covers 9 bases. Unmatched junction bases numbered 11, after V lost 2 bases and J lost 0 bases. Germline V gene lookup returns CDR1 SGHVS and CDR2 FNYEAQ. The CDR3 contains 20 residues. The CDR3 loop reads CASSLSSAGREGSGANVLTF. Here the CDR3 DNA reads TGTGCCAGCAGCTTATCGTCAGCCGGGCGGGAGGGCTCTGGGGCCAACGTCCTGACTTTC. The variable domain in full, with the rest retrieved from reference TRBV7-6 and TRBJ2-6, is GAGVSQSPRYKVTKRGQDVALRCDPISGHVSLYWYRQALGQGPEFLTYFNYEAQQDKSGLPNDRFSAERPEGSISTLTIQRTEQRDSAMYRCASSLSSAGREGSGANVLTFGAGSRLTVL.

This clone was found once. The CDR3 here is CASSQAGSYTGELFF. CDR3 bases: TGTGCCAGCAGCCAAGCAGGGTCGTATACCGGGGAGCTGTTTTTT. This chain joins TRBV3-1 (or the pseudogene TRBV3-2) and TRBJ2-2; a possible D gene is TRBD1 (5 bases). The CDR3 runs to 15 residues. V was cut by 1 base and J by 5 bases, with 11 bases left in between. Looked up from germline, CDR1 is LGHDT and CDR2 is YNNKEL (reference sequence).

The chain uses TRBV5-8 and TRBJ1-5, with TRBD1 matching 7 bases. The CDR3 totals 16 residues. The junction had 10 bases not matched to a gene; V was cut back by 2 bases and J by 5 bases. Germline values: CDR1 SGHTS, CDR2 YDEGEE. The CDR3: CASSFYRQGGDQPQHF. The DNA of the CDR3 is TGTGCCAGCAGCTTCTACCGACAGGGCGGGGATCAGCCCCAGCATTTT. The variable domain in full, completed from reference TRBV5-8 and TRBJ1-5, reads EAGVTQSPTHLIKTRGQQATLRCSPISGHTSVYWYQQALGLGLQFLLWYDEGEERNRGNFPPRFSGRQFPNYSSELNVNALELEDSALYLCASSFYRQGGDQPQHFGDGTRLSIL.

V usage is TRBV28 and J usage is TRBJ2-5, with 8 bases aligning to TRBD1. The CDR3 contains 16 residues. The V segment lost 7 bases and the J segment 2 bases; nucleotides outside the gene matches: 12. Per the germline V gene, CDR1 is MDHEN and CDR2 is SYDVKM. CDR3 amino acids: CASTRRTGRGQETQYF. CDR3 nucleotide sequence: TGTGCCAGCACTCGCCGGACAGGGAGAGGACAAGAGACCCAGTACTTC. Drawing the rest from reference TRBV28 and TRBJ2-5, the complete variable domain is DVKVTQSSRYLVKRTGEKVFLECVQDMDHENMFWYRQDPGLGLRLIYFSYDVKMKEKGDIPEGYSVSREKKERFSLILESASTNQTSMYLCASTRRTGRGQETQYFGPGTRLLVL.

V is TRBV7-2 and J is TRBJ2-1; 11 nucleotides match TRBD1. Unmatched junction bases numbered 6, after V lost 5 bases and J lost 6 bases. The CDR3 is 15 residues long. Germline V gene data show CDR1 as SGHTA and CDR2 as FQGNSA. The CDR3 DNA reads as TGTGCCAGCAGCCAAAGGGACAGGGGGACCAATGAGCAGTTCTTC. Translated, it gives CASSQRDRGTNEQFF.

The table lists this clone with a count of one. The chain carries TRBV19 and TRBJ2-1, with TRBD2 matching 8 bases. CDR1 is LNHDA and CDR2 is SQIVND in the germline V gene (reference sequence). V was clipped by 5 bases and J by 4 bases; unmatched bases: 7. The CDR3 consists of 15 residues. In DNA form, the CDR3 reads TGTGCCAGTAGTCAGGGACTAGATCCTTACAATGAGCAGTTCTTC. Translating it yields CASSQGLDPYNEQFF.

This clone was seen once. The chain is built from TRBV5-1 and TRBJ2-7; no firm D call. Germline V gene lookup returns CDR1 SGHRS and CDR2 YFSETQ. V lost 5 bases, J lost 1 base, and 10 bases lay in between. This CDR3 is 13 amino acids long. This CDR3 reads CASSSDGSYEQYF. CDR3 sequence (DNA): TGCGCCAGCAGTTCAGACGGGTCCTACGAGCAGTACTTC.

The CDR3 sequence: CASRTGVLNTEAFF. For the CDR3, the DNA is TGTGCCAGCAGGACAGGGGTTTTGAACACTGAAGCTTTCTTT. The J gene is TRBJ1-1, the V gene TRBV28; TRBD1 matches 8 bases. This CDR3 is built from 14 residues. CDR1 is MDHEN, CDR2 SYDVKM, per germline. V lost 6 bases to trimming and J lost 0 bases; unmatched junction nucleotides: 3.

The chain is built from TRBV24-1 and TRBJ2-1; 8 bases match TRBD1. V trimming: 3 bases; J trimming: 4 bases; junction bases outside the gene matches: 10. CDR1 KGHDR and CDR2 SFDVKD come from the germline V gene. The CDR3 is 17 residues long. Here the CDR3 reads CATSDPLTGVGYNEQFF. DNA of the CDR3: TGTGCCACCAGTGATCCTTTGACAGGGGTCGGGTACAATGAGCAGTTCTTC.

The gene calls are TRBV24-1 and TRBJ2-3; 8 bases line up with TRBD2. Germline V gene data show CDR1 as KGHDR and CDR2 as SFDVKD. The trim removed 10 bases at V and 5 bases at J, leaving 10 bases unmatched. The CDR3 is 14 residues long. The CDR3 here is CATRESGRGDTQYF. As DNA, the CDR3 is TGTGCCACTAGAGAGAGCGGGAGAGGAGATACGCAGTATTTT.

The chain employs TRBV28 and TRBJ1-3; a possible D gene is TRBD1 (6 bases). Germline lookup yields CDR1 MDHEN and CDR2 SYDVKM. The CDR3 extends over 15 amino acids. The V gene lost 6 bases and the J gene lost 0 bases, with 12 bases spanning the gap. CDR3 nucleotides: TGTGCCAGCAGGACAGGTACCGGCTCTGGAAACACCATATATTTT. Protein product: CASRTGTGSGNTIYF.

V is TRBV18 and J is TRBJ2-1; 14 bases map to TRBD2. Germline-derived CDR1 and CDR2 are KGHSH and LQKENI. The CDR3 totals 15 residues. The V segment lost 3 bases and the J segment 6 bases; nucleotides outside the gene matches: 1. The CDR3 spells CASSPGLAGGNEQFF. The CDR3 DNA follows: TGTGCCAGCTCACCCGGACTAGCGGGAGGCAATGAGCAGTTCTTC.

The CDR3: CASSPDGGAVNEQFF. Written as DNA, the CDR3 is TGTGCCAGCAGTCCTGACGGGGGGGCAGTAAATGAGCAGTTCTTC. V and J are TRBV6-5 and TRBJ2-1; 8 bases are a match to TRBD2. CDR3 length equals 15 residues. Germline CDR1 is MNHEY and CDR2 is SVGAGI. V lost 5 bases and J lost 7; bases outside the gene matches: 10.

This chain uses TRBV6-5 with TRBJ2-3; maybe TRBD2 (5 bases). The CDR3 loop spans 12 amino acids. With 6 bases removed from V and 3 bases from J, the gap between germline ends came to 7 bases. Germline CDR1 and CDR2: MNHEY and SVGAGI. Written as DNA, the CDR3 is TGTGCCAGCAGACGGGGAACAGATACGCAGTATTTT. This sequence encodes CASRRGTDTQYF.

The CDR3 bases are TGTGCCAGCTCACCGAGCGGAGGCAGTGACGAAAAACTGTTTTTT. Protein product: CASSPSGGSDEKLFF. The rearrangement joins TRBV18 to TRBJ1-4; no clear D gene. This CDR3 comprises 15 residues. The germline V gene has CDR1 KGHSH and CDR2 LQKENI. V lost 3 bases and J 8 bases, leaving 16 bases between the germline ends.

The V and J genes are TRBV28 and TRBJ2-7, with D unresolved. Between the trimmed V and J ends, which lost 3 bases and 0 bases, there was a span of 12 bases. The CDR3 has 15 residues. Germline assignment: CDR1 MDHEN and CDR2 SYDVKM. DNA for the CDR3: TGTGCCAGCAGTTTCCTGGCCACCCCCTCCTACGAGCAGTACTTC. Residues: CASSFLATPSYEQYF.

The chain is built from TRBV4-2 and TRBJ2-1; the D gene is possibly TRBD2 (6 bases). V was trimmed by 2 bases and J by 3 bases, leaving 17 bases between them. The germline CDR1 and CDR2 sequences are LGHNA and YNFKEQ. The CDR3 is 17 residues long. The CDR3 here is CASSQNAGNPLYNEQFF. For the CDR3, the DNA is TGTGCCAGCAGCCAAAATGCGGGAAACCCCCTCTACAATGAGCAGTTCTTC.

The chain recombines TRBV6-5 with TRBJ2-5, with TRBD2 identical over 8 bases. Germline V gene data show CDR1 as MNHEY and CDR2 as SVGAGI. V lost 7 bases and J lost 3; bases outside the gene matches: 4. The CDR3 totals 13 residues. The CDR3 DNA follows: TGTGCCAGCACCGGGGGGGCCAAAGAGACCCAGTACTTC. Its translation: CASTGGAKETQYF.

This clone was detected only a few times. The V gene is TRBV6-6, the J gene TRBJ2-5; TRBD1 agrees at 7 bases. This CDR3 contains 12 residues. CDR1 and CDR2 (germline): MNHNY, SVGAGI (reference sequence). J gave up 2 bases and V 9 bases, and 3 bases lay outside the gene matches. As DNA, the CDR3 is TGTGCCAGTGGGGACAGACAAGAGACCCAGTACTTC. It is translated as CASGDRQETQYF.

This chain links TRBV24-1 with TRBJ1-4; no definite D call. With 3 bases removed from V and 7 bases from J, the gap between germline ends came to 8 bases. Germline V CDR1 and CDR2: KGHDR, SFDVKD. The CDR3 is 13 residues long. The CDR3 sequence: CATSDTRGEKLFF. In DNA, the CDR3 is TGTGCCACCAGTGATACCCGGGGTGAAAAACTGTTTTTT.

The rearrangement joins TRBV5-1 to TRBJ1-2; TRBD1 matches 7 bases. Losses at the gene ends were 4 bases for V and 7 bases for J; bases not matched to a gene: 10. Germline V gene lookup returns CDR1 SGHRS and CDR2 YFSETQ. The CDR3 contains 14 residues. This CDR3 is CASSRTGEESGYTF. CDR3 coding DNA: TGCGCCAGCAGCCGAACAGGGGAGGAGAGTGGCTACACCTTC.

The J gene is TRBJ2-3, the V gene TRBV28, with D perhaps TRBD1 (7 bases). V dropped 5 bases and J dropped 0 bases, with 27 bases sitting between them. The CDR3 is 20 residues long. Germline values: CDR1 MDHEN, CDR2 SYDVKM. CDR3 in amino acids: CASSGLRQGPMSASTDTQYF. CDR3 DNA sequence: TGTGCCAGCAGTGGACTAAGACAGGGCCCGATGTCGGCTAGCACAGATACGCAGTATTTT.

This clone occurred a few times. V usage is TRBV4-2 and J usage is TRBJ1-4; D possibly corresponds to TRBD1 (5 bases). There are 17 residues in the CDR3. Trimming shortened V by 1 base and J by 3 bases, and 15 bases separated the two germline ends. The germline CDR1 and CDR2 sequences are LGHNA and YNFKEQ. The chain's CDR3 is CASSQALQGGANEKLFF. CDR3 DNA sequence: TGTGCCAGCAGCCAAGCTCTGCAGGGAGGGGCTAATGAAAAACTGTTTTTT.

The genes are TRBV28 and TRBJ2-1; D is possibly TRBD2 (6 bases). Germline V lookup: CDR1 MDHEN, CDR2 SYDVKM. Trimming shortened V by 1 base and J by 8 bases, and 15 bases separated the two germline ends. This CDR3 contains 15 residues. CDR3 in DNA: TGTGCCAGCAGTTTATTGGGGGGAGTTTTCTATGAGCAGTTCTTC. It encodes CASSLLGGVFYEQFF.

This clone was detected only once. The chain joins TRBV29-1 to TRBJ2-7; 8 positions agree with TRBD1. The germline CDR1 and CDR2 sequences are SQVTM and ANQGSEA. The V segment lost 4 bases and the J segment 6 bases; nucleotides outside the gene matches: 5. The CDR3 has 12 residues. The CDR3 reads CSVGTGLVEQYF. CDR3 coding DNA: TGCAGCGTTGGGACAGGGTTGGTCGAGCAGTACTTC.

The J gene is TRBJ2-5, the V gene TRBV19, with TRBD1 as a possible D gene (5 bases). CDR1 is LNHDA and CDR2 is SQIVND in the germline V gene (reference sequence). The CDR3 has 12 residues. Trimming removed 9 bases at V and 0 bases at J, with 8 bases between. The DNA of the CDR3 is TGTGCCAGCTCGACAGACCAAGAGACCCAGTACTTC. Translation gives CASSTDQETQYF.

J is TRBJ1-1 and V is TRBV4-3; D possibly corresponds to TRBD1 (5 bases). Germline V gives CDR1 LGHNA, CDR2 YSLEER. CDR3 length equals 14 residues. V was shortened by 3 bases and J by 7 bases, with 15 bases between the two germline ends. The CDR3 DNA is TGCGCCAGCAGCCAGATAAGGGGTGGCGGTGAAGCTTTCTTT. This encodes CASSQIRGGGEAFF.

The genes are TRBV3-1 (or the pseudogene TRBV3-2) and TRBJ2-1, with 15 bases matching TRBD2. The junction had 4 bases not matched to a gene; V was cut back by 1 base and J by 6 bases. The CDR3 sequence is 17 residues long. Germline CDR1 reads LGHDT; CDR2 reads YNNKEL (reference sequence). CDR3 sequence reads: CASSQGGLAGGSNEQFF. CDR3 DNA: TGTGCCAGCAGCCAAGGTGGACTAGCGGGGGGGTCCAATGAGCAGTTCTTC.